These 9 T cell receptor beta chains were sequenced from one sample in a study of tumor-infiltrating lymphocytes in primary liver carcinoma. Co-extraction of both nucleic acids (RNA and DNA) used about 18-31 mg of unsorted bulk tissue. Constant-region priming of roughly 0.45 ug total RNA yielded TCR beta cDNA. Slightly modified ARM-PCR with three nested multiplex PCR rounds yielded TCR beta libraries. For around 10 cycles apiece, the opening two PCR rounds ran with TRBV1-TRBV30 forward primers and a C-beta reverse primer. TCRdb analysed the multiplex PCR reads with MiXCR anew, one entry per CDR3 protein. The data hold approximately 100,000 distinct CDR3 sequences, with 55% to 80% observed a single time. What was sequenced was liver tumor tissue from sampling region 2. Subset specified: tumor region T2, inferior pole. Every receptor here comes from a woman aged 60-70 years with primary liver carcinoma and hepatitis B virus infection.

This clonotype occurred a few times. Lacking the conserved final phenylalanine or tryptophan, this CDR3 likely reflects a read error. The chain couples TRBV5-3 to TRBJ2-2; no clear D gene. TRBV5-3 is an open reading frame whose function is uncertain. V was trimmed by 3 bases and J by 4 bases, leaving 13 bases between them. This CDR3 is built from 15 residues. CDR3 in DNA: TGTGCCAGAAGCTACGGGCCTCCCAGCACCGGGGAGCTGTTTCTT. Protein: CARSYGPPSTGELFL.

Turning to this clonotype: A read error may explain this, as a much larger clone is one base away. CDR3 DNA sequence: TGTGCCAGCAGTGACGGACTAGCGGGGAAAGAGAGCCAGTACTTC. It encodes CASSDGLAGKESQYF. J is TRBJ2-5 and V is TRBV12-3 or TRBV12-4, with TRBD2 identical over 12 bases. CDR3 length: 15 amino acids.

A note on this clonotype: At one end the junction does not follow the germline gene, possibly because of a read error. This CDR3 reads CASSPRLPSITYEHYF. The DNA of the CDR3 is TGCGCCAGCAGCCCACGACTTCCCTCGATCACCTACGAGCATTACTTC. The V call is TRBV12-3 or TRBV12-4, the J call TRBJ2-7; D not resolved. The length of the CDR3 is 16 residues.

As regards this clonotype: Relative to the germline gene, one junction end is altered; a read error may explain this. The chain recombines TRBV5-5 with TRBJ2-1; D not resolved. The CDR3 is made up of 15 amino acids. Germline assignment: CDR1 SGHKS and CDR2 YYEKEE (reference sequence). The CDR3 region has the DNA TGTGCCAGCAGCTTGCGGCAGGACCCCAACAATGAGCAGTTCTTT. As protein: CASSLRQDPNNEQFF. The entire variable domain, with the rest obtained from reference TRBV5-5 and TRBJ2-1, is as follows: DAGVTQSPTHLIKTRGQQVTLRCSPISGHKSVSWYQQVLGQGPQFIFQYYEKEERGRGNFPDRFSARQFPNYSSELNVNALLLGDSALYLCASSLRQDPNNEQFFGPGTRLTVL.

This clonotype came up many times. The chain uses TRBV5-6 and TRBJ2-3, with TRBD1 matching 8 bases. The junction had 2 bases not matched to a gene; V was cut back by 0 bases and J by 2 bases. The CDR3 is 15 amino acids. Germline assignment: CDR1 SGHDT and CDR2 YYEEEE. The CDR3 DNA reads TGTGCCAGCAGCTTGGGACAGGGGTACACAGATACGCAGTATTTT. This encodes CASSLGQGYTDTQYF.

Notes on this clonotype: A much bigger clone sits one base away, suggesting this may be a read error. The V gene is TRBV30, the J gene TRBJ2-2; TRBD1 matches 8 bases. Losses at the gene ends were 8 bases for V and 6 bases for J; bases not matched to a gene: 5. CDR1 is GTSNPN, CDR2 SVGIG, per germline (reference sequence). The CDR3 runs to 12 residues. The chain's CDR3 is CALNRGAGELFF. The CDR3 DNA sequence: TGTGCCCTCAACAGGGGGGCCGGGGAGCTGTTTTTT.

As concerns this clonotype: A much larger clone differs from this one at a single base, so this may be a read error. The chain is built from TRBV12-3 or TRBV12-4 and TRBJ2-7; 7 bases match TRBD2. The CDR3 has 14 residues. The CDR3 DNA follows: TGTGCCAGCAGTCCCGGACTAGTAGGATACGAGCAGTGCTTC. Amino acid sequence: CASSPGLVGYEQCF.

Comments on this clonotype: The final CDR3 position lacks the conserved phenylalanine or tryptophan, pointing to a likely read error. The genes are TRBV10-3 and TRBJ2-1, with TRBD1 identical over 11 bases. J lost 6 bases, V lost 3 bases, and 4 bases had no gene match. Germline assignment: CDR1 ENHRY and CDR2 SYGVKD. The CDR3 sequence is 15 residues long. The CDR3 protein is CAISDHGQGANEQFY. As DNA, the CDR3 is TGTGCCATCAGTGATCACGGACAGGGGGCCAATGAGCAGTTCTAC.

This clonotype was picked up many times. This chain's CDR3 is CASSPQLDNEQFF. In DNA, the CDR3 is TGTGCCAGCAGCCCCCAACTAGACAATGAGCAGTTCTTC. This chain joins TRBV14 and TRBJ2-1, with D maybe TRBD2 (5 bases). The germline CDR1 and CDR2 sequences are SGHDN and FVKESK. Trimming stripped 4 bases from V and 5 bases from J, with 9 bases between. The CDR3 is 13 residues long.